Listed below are T cell receptor beta chains from one sample, sequenced in a study of cytomegalovirus exposure and HLA in healthy donors. Produced via immunoSEQ multiplex PCR; TCRdb's table is partial and in-frame only. The table shows fewer than 200,000 clones, with about 85% occurring only once. The sequencing sample was made of PBMCs. The receptor source for this set is a man younger than 30 in good health and CMV-seropositive. Both conserved end residues are part of each CDR3. D genes are given only for firm matches.

v_call	j_call	d_call	cdr3_aa	cdr3_nt
TRBV4-1	TRBJ2-6	-	CASSQEGPTFSGANVLTF	TGCGCCAGCAGCCAAGAGGGGCCTACCTTCTCTGGGGCCAACGTCCTGACTTTC
TRBV27	TRBJ1-6	-	CASSLSGGVNSPLHF	TGTGCCAGCAGTTTATCGGGGGGTGTTAATTCACCCCTCCACTTT
TRBV5-6	TRBJ2-5	-	CASSLDGETQYF	TGTGCCAGCAGCTTGGACGGAGAGACCCAGTACTTC
TRBV6-6	TRBJ1-2	-	CASSSIEAGYTF	TGTGCCAGCAGTTCGATTGAGGCTGGCTACACCTTC
TRBV25-1	TRBJ2-7	TRBD2	CASSEFGSRLAGIREQYF	TGTGCCAGCAGTGAATTCGGATCGAGACTAGCGGGCATTCGCGAGCAGTACTTC
TRBV2	TRBJ2-7	TRBD1	CASSRDSNSYEQYF	TGTGCCAGCAGCCGGGACAGCAACTCCTACGAGCAGTACTTC
TRBV5-1	TRBJ1-1	TRBD1	CASSPTTGGTEAFF	TGCGCCAGCAGCCCCACGACAGGGGGGACTGAAGCTTTCTTT
TRBV30	TRBJ1-2	-	CAWSAVNYGYTF	TGTGCCTGGAGTGCGGTTAACTATGGCTACACCTTC
TRBV18	TRBJ2-2	TRBD2	CASSPNTASGSGELFF	TGTGCCAGCTCACCAAACACGGCTAGCGGGTCCGGGGAGCTGTTTTTT
TRBV2	TRBJ1-1	-	CASTPGNTEAFF	TGTGCCAGCACTCCAGGGAACACTGAAGCTTTCTTT
TRBV5-5	TRBJ2-2	TRBD2	CASNPSGLTNTGELFF	TGTGCCAGCAACCCTAGCGGGCTAACGAACACCGGGGAGCTGTTTTTT
TRBV5-1	TRBJ2-2	TRBD2	CASSGTSGTGELFF	TGCGCCAGCAGCGGGACTAGCGGCACCGGGGAGCTGTTTTTT
TRBV10-3	TRBJ2-1	TRBD2	CATLPVGGRTLSSYNEQFF	TGTGCCACCTTACCGGTGGGCGGGAGGACCCTAAGCTCCTACAATGAGCAGTTCTTC
TRBV11-2	TRBJ2-2	TRBD1	CASSLGDREAGELFF	TGTGCCAGCAGCTTAGGGGACAGGGAGGCCGGGGAGCTGTTTTTT
TRBV10-3	TRBJ2-7	TRBD1	CAISAGGEQYF	TGTGCCATCAGCGCAGGGGGCGAGCAGTACTTC
TRBV5-6	TRBJ2-7	TRBD2	CASSCTGTSGGARAYEQYF	TGTGCCAGCAGCTGCACCGGAACTAGCGGGGGGGCCAGGGCCTACGAGCAGTACTTC
TRBV28	TRBJ2-5	-	CASSDRQGTQETQYF	TGTGCCAGCAGCGATCGCCAGGGAACCCAAGAGACCCAGTACTTC